The sequence of this T cell receptor beta chain was determined in a study of glioma-infiltrating T cells after dendritic cell vaccination. Only in-frame clones appear in the TCRdb table, and some are missing; sequencing was by immunoSEQ multiplex PCR. This sample carries just over 95,000 clones, approximately 81% of them seen once, and the ten largest clones take 6%. Per the germline V gene, CDR1 is MNHNS and CDR2 is SASEGT. V lost 4 bases, J lost 8 bases, and 20 bases lay in between. The CDR3 contains 15 residues. The J gene is TRBJ1-2, the V gene TRBV6-1; D not resolved. The TCR comes from a human donor with glioblastoma. Source: blood, taken before dendritic cell vaccination. The DNA of the CDR3 is TGTGCCAGCAGTGTGGGTATGTCGTCGGGTGAGGGCTACACCTTC. Translating gives CASSVGMSSGEGYTF.